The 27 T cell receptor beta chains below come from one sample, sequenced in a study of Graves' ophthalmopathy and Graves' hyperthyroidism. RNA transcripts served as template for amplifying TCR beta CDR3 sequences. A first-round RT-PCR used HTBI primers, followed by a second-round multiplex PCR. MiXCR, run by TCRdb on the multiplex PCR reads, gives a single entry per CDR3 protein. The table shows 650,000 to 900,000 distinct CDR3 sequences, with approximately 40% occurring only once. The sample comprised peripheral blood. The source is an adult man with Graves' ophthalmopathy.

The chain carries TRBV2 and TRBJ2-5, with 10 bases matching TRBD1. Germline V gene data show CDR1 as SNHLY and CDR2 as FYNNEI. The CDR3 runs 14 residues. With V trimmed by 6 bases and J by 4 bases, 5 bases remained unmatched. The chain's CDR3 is CASRVGQGGETQYF. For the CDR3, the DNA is TGTGCCAGCAGAGTTGGACAGGGGGGAGAGACCCAGTACTTC.

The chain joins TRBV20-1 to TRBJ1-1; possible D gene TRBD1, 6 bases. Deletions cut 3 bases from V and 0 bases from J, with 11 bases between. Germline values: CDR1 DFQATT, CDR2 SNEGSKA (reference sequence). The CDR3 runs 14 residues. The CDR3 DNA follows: TGCAGTGCTAGTACGGGGGCCGTGAACACTGAAGCTTTCTTT. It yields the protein CSASTGAVNTEAFF.

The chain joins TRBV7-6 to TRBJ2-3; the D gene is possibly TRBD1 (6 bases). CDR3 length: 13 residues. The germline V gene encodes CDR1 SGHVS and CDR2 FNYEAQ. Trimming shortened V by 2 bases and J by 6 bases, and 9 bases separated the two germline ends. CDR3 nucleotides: TGTGCCAGCAGCTTACAGGGGCGGGATACGCAGTATTTT. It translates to CASSLQGRDTQYF.

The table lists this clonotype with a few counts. The CDR3 sequence is CASSLAPWGEAGAGSTIYF. The CDR3 region has the DNA TGTGCCAGCAGCTTAGCTCCCTGGGGGGAAGCGGGTGCTGGTAGCACCATATATTTT. V is TRBV7-8 and J is TRBJ1-3; D is perhaps TRBD1 (5 bases). The CDR3 runs to 19 residues. CDR1 is SGHVS, CDR2 FQNEAQ, per germline. V lost 0 bases to trimming and J lost 9 bases, with 27 bases between them.

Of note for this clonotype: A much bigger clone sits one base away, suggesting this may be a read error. The CDR3 is CSATTAGAFGANVLTF. The CDR3 DNA reads TGCAGTGCTACCACTGCCGGTGCGTTTGGGGCCAACGTCCTGACTTTC. The chain combines TRBV20-1 with TRBJ2-6; D ambiguous. The CDR3 sequence is 16 residues long. V lost 4 bases and J 3 bases, leaving 16 bases between the germline ends. Germline CDR1 and CDR2: DFQATT and SNEGSKA (reference sequence).

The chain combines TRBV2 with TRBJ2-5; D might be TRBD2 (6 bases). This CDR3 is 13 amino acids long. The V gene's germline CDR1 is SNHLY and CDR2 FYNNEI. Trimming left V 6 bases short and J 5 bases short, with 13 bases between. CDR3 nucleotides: TGTGCCAGCAGGGAAAGACTAGGGGAGACCCAGTACTTC. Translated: CASRERLGETQYF.

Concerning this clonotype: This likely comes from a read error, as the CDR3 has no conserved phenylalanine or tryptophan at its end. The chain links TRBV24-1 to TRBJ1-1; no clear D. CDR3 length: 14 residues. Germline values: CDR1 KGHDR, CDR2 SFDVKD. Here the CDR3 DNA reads TGTGCCAGCAGTCAGACCATTGAGGGCACTGAAGCTTTCCTT. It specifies CASSQTIEGTEAFL.

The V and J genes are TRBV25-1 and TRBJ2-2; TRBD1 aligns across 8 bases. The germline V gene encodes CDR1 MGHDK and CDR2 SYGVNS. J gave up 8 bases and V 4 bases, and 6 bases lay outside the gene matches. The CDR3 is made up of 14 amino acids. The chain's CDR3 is CASSASRGPGELFF. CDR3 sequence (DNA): TGTGCCAGCAGTGCTAGCAGGGGGCCGGGGGAGCTGTTTTTT.

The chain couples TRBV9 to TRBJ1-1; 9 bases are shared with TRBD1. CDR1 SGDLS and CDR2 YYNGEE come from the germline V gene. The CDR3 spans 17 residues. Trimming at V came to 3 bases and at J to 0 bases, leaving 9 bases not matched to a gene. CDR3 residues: CASSGRTGDFMNTEAFF. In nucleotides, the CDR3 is TGTGCCAGCAGCGGACGGACAGGGGACTTCATGAACACTGAAGCTTTCTTT.

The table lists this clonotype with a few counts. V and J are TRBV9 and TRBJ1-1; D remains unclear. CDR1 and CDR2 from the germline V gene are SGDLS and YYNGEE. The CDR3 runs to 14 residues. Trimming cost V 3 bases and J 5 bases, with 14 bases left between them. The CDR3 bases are TGTGCCAGCAGCGACAGCTTAAAGGGAACTGAAGCTTTCTTT. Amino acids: CASSDSLKGTEAFF.

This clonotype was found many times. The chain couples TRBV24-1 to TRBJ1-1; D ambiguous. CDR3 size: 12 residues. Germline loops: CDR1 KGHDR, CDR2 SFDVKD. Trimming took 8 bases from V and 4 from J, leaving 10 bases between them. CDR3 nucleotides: TGTGCCACCAAAAGTGTATTCACTGAAGCTTTCTTT. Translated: CATKSVFTEAFF.

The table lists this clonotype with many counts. CDR3 amino acids: CAIGQGSYEQYF. The CDR3 coding sequence is TGTGCCATCGGACAAGGATCCTACGAGCAGTACTTC. The V gene is TRBV10-3, the J gene TRBJ2-7; weak D call: TRBD1 (5 bases). CDR1 is ENHRY and CDR2 is SYGVKD in the germline V gene. The CDR3 has 12 amino acids. Trimming removed 8 bases from V and 1 base from J, with 9 bases in between.

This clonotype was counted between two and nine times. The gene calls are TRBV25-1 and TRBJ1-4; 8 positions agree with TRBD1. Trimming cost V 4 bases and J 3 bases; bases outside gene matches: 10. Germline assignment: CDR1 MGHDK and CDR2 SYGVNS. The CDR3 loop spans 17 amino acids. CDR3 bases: TGTGCCAGCAGTGCGCATGGACAGGGTAGGGCTAATGAAAAACTGTTTTTT. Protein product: CASSAHGQGRANEKLFF.

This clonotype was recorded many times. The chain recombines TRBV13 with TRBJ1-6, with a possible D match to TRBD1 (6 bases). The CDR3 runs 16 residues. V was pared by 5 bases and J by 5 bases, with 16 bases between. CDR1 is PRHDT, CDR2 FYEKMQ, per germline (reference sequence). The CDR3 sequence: CASSLSGQTHNSPLHF. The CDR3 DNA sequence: TGTGCCAGCAGCCTCAGCGGACAGACTCATAATTCACCCCTCCACTTT. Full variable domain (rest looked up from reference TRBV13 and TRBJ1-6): AAGVIQSPRHLIKEKRETATLKCYPIPRHDTVYWYQQGPGQDPQFLISFYEKMQSDKGSIPDRFSAQQFSDYHSELNMSSLELGDSALYFCASSLSGQTHNSPLHFGNGTRLTVT.

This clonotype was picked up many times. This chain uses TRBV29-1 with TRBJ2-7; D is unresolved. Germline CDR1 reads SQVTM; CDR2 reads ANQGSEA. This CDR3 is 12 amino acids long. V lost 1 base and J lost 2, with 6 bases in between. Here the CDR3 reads CSVEGRTYEQYF. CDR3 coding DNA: TGCAGCGTTGAAGGACGAACCTACGAGCAGTACTTC.

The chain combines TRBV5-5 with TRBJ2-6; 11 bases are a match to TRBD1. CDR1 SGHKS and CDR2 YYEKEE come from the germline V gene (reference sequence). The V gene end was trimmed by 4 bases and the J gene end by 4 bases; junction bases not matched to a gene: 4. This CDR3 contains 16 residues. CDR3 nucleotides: TGTGCCAGCAGCCTCGGACAGGGGGCAGGGGCCAACGTCCTGACTTTC. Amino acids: CASSLGQGAGANVLTF. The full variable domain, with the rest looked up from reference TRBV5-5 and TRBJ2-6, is DAGVTQSPTHLIKTRGQQVTLRCSPISGHKSVSWYQQVLGQGPQFIFQYYEKEERGRGNFPDRFSARQFPNYSSELNVNALLLGDSALYLCASSLGQGAGANVLTFGAGSRLTVL.

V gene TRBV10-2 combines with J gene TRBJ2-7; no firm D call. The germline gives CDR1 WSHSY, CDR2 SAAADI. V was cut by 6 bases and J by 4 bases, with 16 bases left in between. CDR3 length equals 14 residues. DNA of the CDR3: TGCGCCAGCAGCCTAAGGATTGATATGTACGAGCAGTACTTC. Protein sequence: CASSLRIDMYEQYF.

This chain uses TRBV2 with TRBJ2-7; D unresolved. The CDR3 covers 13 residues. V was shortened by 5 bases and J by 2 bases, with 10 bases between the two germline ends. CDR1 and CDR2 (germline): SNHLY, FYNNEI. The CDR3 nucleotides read TGTGCCAGCAGTTATCCCCAAACCTACGAGCAGTACTTC. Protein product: CASSYPQTYEQYF.

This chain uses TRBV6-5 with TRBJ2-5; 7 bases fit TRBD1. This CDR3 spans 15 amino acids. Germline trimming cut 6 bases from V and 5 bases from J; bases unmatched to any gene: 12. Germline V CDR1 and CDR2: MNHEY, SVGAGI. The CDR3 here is CASSYPGGNQETQYF. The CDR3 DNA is TGTGCCAGCAGCTACCCAGGGGGTAATCAGGAGACCCAGTACTTC.

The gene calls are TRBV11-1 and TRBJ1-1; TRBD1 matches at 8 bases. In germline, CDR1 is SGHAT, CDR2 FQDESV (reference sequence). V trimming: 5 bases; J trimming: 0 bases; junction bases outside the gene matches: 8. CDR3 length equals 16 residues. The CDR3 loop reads CASSPHRGSMNTEAFF. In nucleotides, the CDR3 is TGTGCCAGCAGCCCCCACAGGGGGAGCATGAACACTGAAGCTTTCTTT.

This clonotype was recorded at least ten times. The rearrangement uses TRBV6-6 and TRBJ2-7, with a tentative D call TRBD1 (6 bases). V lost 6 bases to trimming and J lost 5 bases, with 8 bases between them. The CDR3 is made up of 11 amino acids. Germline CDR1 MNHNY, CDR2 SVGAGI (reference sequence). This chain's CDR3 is CASRKGDEQYF. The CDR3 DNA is TGTGCCAGCAGAAAGGGGGACGAGCAGTACTTC.

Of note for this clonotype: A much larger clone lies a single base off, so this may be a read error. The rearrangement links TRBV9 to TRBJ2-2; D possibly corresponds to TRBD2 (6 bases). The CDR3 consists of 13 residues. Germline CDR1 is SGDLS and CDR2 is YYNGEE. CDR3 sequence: CASSFTSGGEPFF. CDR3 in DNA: TGTGCCAGCAGCTTTACATCGGGCGGGGAGCCGTTTTTT. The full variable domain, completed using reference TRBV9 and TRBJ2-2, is DSGVTQTPKHLITATGQRVTLRCSPRSGDLSVYWYQQSLDQGLQFLIQYYNGEERAKGNILERFSAQQFPDLHSELNLSSLELGDSALYFCASSFTSGGEPFFGEGSRLTVL.

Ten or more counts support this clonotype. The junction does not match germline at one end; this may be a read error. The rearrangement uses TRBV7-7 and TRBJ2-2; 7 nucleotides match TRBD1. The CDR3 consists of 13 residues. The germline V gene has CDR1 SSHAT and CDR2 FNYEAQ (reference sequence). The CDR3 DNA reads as TGTGCTAGCAGCTTAGGGGGCAGCGGGGAGCTGTTTTTT. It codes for CASSLGGSGELFF.

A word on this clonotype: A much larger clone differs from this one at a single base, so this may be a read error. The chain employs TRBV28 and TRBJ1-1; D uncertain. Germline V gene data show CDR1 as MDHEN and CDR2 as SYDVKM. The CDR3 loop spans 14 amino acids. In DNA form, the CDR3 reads TGTGCCAGGAGTTTATTCGGCAGGAACACTGAAGCTTTCTTT. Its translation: CARSLFGRNTEAFF.

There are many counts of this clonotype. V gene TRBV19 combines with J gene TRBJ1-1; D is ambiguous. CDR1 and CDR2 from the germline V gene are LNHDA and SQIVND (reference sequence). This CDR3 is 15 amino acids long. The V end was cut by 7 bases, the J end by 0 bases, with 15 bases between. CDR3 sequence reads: CASTREATMNTEAFF. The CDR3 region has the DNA TGTGCCAGTACCCGAGAGGCAACAATGAACACTGAAGCTTTCTTT.

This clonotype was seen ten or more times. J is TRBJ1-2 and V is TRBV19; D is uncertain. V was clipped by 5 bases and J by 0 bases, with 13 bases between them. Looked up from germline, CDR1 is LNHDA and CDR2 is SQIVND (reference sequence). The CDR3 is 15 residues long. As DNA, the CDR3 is TGTGCCAGTAGTCTCCGACACCTCTCTAACTATGGCTACACCTTC. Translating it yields CASSLRHLSNYGYTF. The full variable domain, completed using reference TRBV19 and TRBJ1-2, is DGGITQSPKYLFRKEGQNVTLSCEQNLNHDAMYWYRQDPGQGLRLIYYSQIVNDFQKGDIAEGYSVSREKKESFPLTVTSAQKNPTAFYLCASSLRHLSNYGYTFGSGTRLTVV.

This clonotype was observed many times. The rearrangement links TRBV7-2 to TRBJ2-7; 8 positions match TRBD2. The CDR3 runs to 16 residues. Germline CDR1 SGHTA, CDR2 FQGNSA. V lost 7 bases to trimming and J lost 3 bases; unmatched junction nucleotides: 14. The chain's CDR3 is CASNLGRGGRNYEQYF. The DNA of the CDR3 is TGTGCCAGCAATCTAGGACGGGGCGGGAGGAACTACGAGCAGTACTTC.